These 27 T cell receptor beta chains were sequenced from one sample in a study of cytomegalovirus exposure and HLA in healthy donors. Vbeta (60) and Jbeta (13) primers were used in the PCR. Assay: immunoSEQ multiplex PCR; the TCRdb copy retains only in-frame clones and omits some. The sample includes under 200,000 clones, 82% seen only once; the top ten take approximately 1.6%. The specimen sequenced was PBMCs. These receptors all stem from a girl under 18 in good health and CMV-seropositive.

The gene calls are TRBV5-6 and TRBJ2-1; TRBD2 agrees at 12 bases. Germline V gives CDR1 SGHDT, CDR2 YYEEEE. CDR3 size: 16 residues. With 4 bases clipped from V and 7 bases from J, the junction kept 9 bases outside the gene matches. In nucleotides, the CDR3 is TGTGCCAGCAGCCGATCAAGACTAGCGGGAGAGAATGAGCAGTTCTTC. Translated: CASSRSRLAGENEQFF.

The V call is TRBV30, the J call TRBJ2-2; D is uncertain. The germline gives CDR1 GTSNPN, CDR2 SVGIG (reference sequence). This CDR3 has 15 residues. The V end was cut by 2 bases, the J end by 5 bases, with 15 bases between. Here the CDR3 DNA reads TGTGCCTGGAGTCTACCTCGGTTGTTTACCGGGGAGCTGTTTTTT. Its translation: CAWSLPRLFTGELFF.

The genes are TRBV9 and TRBJ2-1; perhaps TRBD1 as D (6 bases). Deletions cut 1 base from V and 6 bases from J, with 17 bases between. Germline V gene data show CDR1 as SGDLS and CDR2 as YYNGEE. This CDR3 spans 16 amino acids. The CDR3 DNA sequence: TGTGCCAGCAGCGTATTGGGCAGGGGTGGTTTCAATGAGCAGTTCTTC. This translates into CASSVLGRGGFNEQFF.

The chain is built from TRBV14 and TRBJ2-7, with D hard to call. CDR1 and CDR2 from the germline V gene are SGHDN and FVKESK. CDR3 length: 11 residues. Trimming took off 1 base at V and 5 bases at J, with 3 bases between the two ends. The CDR3 DNA is TGTGCCAGCAGCCAAGCGGACGAGCAGTACTTC. Its protein is CASSQADEQYF.

CDR3 sequence (DNA): TGTGCCAGCAGCTCAACAGGGAGCCCGAATGAAAAACTGTTTTTT. Encoded protein: CASSSTGSPNEKLFF. The chain is built from TRBV7-3 and TRBJ1-4; TRBD1 might be the D (6 bases). The CDR3 length is 15 residues. Germline V lookup: CDR1 SGHTA, CDR2 FQGTGA. Trimming shortened V by 4 bases and J by 5 bases, and 14 bases separated the two germline ends.

This clone came up a few times. The gene calls are TRBV9 and TRBJ2-7, with TRBD2 identical over 9 bases. In germline, CDR1 is SGDLS, CDR2 YYNGEE. The V segment lost 4 bases and the J segment 5 bases; nucleotides outside the gene matches: 13. The length of the CDR3 is 16 residues. The CDR3 sequence: CASSPQLSGRFDEQYF. The CDR3 DNA is TGTGCCAGCAGCCCCCAACTCAGCGGGAGGTTCGACGAGCAGTACTTC. The full variable domain, rest sourced from reference TRBV9 and TRBJ2-7, is DSGVTQTPKHLITATGQRVTLRCSPRSGDLSVYWYQQSLDQGLQFLIQYYNGEERAKGNILERFSAQQFPDLHSELNLSSLELGDSALYFCASSPQLSGRFDEQYFGPGTRLTVT.

This clone showed up just a few times. The V gene is TRBV28, the J gene TRBJ2-7; 7 bases align to TRBD1. Germline V gene sequence: CDR1 MDHEN, CDR2 SYDVKM. This CDR3 has 13 amino acids. V lost 8 bases, J lost 0 bases, and 4 bases stayed unmatched. The CDR3 reads CASSGTDSYEQYF. As DNA, the CDR3 is TGTGCCAGCTCCGGGACAGACTCCTACGAGCAGTACTTC.

V usage is TRBV7-2 and J usage is TRBJ2-7; 9 nucleotides line up with TRBD2. Germline V lookup: CDR1 SGHTA, CDR2 FQGNSA. Trimming removed 1 base from V and 5 bases from J; junction bases left unmatched: 9. There are 16 residues in the CDR3. CDR3 protein: CASSLGGGGGAHEQYF. The DNA of the CDR3 is TGTGCCAGCAGCTTAGGGGGTGGCGGGGGGGCCCACGAGCAGTACTTC.

This CDR3 reads CASSDSGGRGEQFF. The CDR3 DNA sequence: TGTGCCAGCAGTGACTCCGGCGGGAGGGGTGAGCAGTTCTTC. The V call is TRBV6-4, the J call TRBJ2-1; 9 bases line up with TRBD2. Trimming took 0 bases from V and 9 from J; bases not matched to a gene: 3. The CDR3 loop spans 14 amino acids. CDR1 and CDR2 from the germline V gene are MRHNA and SNTAGT.

This rearrangement joins TRBV7-9 to TRBJ1-1, with no clear D. CDR3 size: 12 residues. The germline V gene encodes CDR1 SEHNR and CDR2 FQNEAQ (reference sequence). The ends were cut back, 3 bases at V and 4 bases at J, with 6 bases in the middle. CDR3: CASSFTGTEAFF. The CDR3 nucleotides read TGTGCCAGCAGCTTTACGGGCACTGAAGCTTTCTTT.

This chain joins TRBV2 and TRBJ2-7; 7 bases fit TRBD1. V dropped 3 bases and J dropped 2; count of bases not matched to a gene: 4. CDR3 length: 14 residues. Germline CDR1 SNHLY, CDR2 FYNNEI. The CDR3 DNA reads TGTGCCAGCAGTGACCGGACAGGCCCCTACGAGCAGTACTTC. It codes for CASSDRTGPYEQYF.

V gene TRBV7-8 combines with J gene TRBJ1-2; 8 bases map to TRBD1. Germline CDR1 SGHVS, CDR2 FQNEAQ. With V trimmed by 4 bases and J by 5 bases, 6 bases remained unmatched. The CDR3 consists of 14 residues. The CDR3 loop is CASSSLDREYGYTF. The CDR3 DNA reads as TGTGCCAGCAGCTCCCTGGACAGGGAGTATGGCTACACCTTC.

Here the CDR3 reads CASSSGTGEIDQPQHF. In DNA form, the CDR3 reads TGCGCCAGCAGCTCTGGGACAGGGGAGATTGATCAGCCCCAGCATTTT. The rearrangement joins TRBV5-1 to TRBJ1-5; 10 bases are a match to TRBD1. CDR1 and CDR2 (germline): SGHRS, YFSETQ. CDR3 length: 16 residues. Trimming removed 3 bases from V and 5 bases from J; junction bases left unmatched: 8.

In regard to this clone: Distinct nucleotide sequences in the sample also encode this CDR3. The chain has TRBV29-1 and TRBJ2-3; D possibly corresponds to TRBD2 (6 bases). CDR3 length: 12 residues. Deletions cut 3 bases from V and 3 bases from J, with 7 bases between. Germline CDR1 and CDR2: SQVTM and ANQGSEA. The CDR3 spells CSVDGGTDTQYF. CDR3 coding DNA: TGCAGCGTTGACGGAGGGACAGATACGCAGTATTTT.

V usage is TRBV29-1 and J usage is TRBJ2-7; a weak D match, TRBD2 (7 bases). V was cut by 7 bases and J by 1 base, with 14 bases left in between. The CDR3 has 13 amino acids. Germline values: CDR1 SQVTM, CDR2 ANQGSEA. In DNA, the CDR3 is TGCAGCGCCGTCGGGGGGCTGTCCTACGAGCAGTACTTC. Translating it yields CSAVGGLSYEQYF.

The chain has TRBV7-6 and TRBJ2-7; possible D gene TRBD2, 5 bases. CDR3 length equals 14 residues. CDR1 and CDR2 from the germline V gene are SGHVS and FNYEAQ. V shed 4 bases and J shed 2 bases, with 12 bases lying between them. CDR3 DNA sequence: TGTGCCAGCAGCTACGGACGGGATACCTACGAGCAGTACTTC. Its protein is CASSYGRDTYEQYF.

V and J are TRBV7-8 and TRBJ1-1, with TRBD1 matching 9 bases. Germline CDR1 SGHVS, CDR2 FQNEAQ. V shed 1 base, J shed 4 bases, and the junction held 7 bases outside the gene matches. The CDR3 has 16 amino acids. The CDR3 spells CASSLDRTGVFTEAFF. For the CDR3, the DNA is TGTGCCAGCAGCTTAGACAGGACAGGGGTTTTCACTGAAGCTTTCTTT. Drawing the rest from reference TRBV7-8 and TRBJ1-1, the complete variable domain is GAGVSQSPRYKVAKRGQDVALRCDPISGHVSLFWYQQALGQGPEFLTYFQNEAQLDKSGLPSDRFFAERPEGSVSTLKIQRTQQEDSAVYLCASSLDRTGVFTEAFFGQGTRLTVV.

The chain combines TRBV27 with TRBJ2-7; 8 bases are shared with TRBD1. The ends lost 0 bases at V and 2 bases at J; junction bases unmatched: 3. The CDR3 has 15 amino acids. Germline CDR1 and CDR2: MNHEY and SMNVEV (reference sequence). The DNA of the CDR3 is TGTGCCAGCAGTTTATCGGGCAGGGGGCCCTACGAGCAGTACTTC. It codes for CASSLSGRGPYEQYF.

The rearrangement joins TRBV7-8 to TRBJ2-3, with D possibly being TRBD2 (5 bases). Trimming took off 4 bases at V and 6 bases at J, with 8 bases between the two ends. This CDR3 is built from 12 residues. From germline, CDR1 is SGHVS and CDR2 FQNEAQ. CDR3 amino acids: CASSWLADTQYF. The CDR3, as DNA: TGTGCCAGCAGCTGGTTAGCGGATACGCAGTATTTT.

V and J are TRBV19 and TRBJ1-1; the D is unclear. Trimming took 5 bases from V and 0 from J, leaving 13 bases between them. Germline assignment: CDR1 LNHDA and CDR2 SQIVND (reference sequence). The CDR3 loop spans 15 amino acids. The CDR3 protein is CASSRPGSMNTEAFF. DNA of the CDR3: TGTGCCAGTAGTCGGCCGGGGTCTATGAACACTGAAGCTTTCTTT.

The sample holds one count of this clone. The rearrangement uses TRBV18 and TRBJ1-3, with a possible D match to TRBD1 (5 bases). V shed 5 bases and J shed 0 bases, with 11 bases lying between them. Germline CDR1 and CDR2: KGHSH and LQKENI. The CDR3 totals 15 residues. The CDR3 region is CASSSDSHSGNTIYF. CDR3 DNA sequence: TGTGCCAGCTCATCTGACAGTCACTCTGGAAACACCATATATTTT.

The chain uses TRBV30 and TRBJ2-1; 10 bases agree with TRBD1. CDR1 and CDR2 (germline): GTSNPN, SVGIG (reference sequence). Trimming at V came to 3 bases and at J to 7 bases, leaving 6 bases not matched to a gene. The CDR3 length is 14 residues. The CDR3 loop reads CAWRTGQGVNEQFF. The CDR3 nucleotides read TGTGCCTGGAGGACCGGACAGGGGGTAAATGAGCAGTTCTTC.

The chain joins TRBV7-9 to TRBJ1-1, with D possibly matching TRBD1 (5 bases). The germline CDR1 and CDR2 sequences are SEHNR and FQNEAQ (reference sequence). Trimming cost V 1 base and J 0 bases, with 12 bases left between them. The CDR3 loop spans 16 amino acids. The CDR3 nucleotides are TGTGCCAGCAGCTTAGATTTCGGACAAATGAACACTGAAGCTTTCTTT. Translated, it gives CASSLDFGQMNTEAFF.

In DNA, the CDR3 is TGTGCCAGTAGTATTACCCAGGGGGAGGACTATGGCTACACCTTC. The encoded protein is CASSITQGEDYGYTF. This rearrangement joins TRBV19 to TRBJ1-2, with 7 bases fitting TRBD1. The germline V gene has CDR1 LNHDA and CDR2 SQIVND (reference sequence). Losses at the gene ends were 3 bases for V and 3 bases for J; bases not matched to a gene: 7. The CDR3 extends over 15 amino acids.

This chain uses TRBV2 with TRBJ1-4; tentatively, D is TRBD1 (6 bases). The V gene lost 2 bases and the J gene lost 4 bases, with 11 bases spanning the gap. Germline CDR1 reads SNHLY; CDR2 reads FYNNEI. The CDR3 contains 15 residues. CDR3 sequence: CASSELGALNEKLFF. For the CDR3, the DNA is TGTGCCAGCAGTGAATTGGGGGCCCTTAATGAAAAACTGTTTTTT.

This clone appeared once. The rearrangement joins TRBV10-1 to TRBJ2-3; D not resolved. There are 14 residues in the CDR3. Per germline, CDR1 WNHNN and CDR2 SYGVQD (reference sequence). V lost 4 bases and J 0 bases, leaving 8 bases between the germline ends. This CDR3 is CASSGKASTDTQYF. As DNA, the CDR3 is TGCGCCAGCAGTGGAAAAGCTAGCACAGATACGCAGTATTTT.

This clone was observed a single time. This chain connects TRBV10-2 to TRBJ1-1, with TRBD1 as a possible D gene (5 bases). From germline, CDR1 is WSHSY and CDR2 SAAADI. V lost 7 bases, J lost 5 bases, and 17 bases lay in between. This CDR3 spans 14 amino acids. The CDR3 nucleotides read TGCGCCAGCACCCAAGGCAAGGGGAATACTGAAGCTTTCTTT. This translates into CASTQGKGNTEAFF.